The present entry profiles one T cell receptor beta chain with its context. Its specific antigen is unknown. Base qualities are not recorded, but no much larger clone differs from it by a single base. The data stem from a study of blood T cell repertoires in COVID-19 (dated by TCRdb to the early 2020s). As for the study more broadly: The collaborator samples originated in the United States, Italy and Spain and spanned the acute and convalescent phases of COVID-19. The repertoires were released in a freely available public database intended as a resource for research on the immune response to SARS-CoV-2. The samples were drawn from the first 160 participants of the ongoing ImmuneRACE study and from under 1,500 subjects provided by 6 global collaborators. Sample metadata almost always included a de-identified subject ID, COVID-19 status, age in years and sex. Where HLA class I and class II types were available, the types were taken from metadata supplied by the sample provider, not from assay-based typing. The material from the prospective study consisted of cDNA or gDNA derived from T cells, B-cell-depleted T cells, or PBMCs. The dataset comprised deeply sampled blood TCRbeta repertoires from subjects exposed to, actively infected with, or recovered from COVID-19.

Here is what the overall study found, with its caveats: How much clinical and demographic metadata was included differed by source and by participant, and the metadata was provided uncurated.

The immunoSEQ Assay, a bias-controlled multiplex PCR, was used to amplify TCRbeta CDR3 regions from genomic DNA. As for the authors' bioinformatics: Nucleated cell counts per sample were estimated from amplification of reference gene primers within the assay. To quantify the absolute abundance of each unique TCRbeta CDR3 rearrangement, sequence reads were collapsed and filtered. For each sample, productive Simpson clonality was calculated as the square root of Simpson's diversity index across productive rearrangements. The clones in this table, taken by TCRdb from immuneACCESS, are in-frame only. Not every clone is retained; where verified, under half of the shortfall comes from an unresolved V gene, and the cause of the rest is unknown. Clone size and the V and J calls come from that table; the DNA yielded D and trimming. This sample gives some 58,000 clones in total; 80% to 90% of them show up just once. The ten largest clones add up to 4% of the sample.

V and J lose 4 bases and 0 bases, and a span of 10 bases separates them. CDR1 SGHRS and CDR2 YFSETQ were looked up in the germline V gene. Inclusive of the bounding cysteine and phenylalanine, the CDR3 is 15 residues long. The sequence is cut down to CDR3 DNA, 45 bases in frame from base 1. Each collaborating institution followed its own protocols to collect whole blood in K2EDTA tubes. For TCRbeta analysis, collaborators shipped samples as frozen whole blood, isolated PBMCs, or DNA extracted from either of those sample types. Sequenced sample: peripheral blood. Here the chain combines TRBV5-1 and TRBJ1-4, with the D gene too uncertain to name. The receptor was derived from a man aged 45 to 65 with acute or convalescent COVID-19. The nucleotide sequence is TGCGCCAGCAGCGGCGCGGGTGCAACTAATGAAAAACTGTTTTTT. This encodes CASSGAGATNEKLFF.